These 20 T cell receptor beta chains originate from one sample sequenced in a study of blood T cell repertoires in COVID-19. TCRdb's table, derived via immunoSEQ multiplex PCR, lists solely in-frame clones and lacks some. The sample lists around 130,000 clones, 80% to 90% occurring once. Sequencing was carried out using PBMCs or T cells enriched from blood (not recorded which). These receptors all stem from a man aged 40-50 years with acute COVID-19.

The chain employs TRBV28 and TRBJ2-7; possibly TRBD2 for D (6 bases). In germline, CDR1 is MDHEN, CDR2 SYDVKM. The CDR3 totals 14 residues. V was pared by 5 bases and J by 3 bases, with 14 bases between. Written as DNA, the CDR3 is TGTGCCAGCAGTCCACCGGGACTGATCTACGAGCAGTACTTC. It is translated as CASSPPGLIYEQYF.

This clone was seen at least ten times. This sequence joins TRBV30 and TRBJ2-3, with 12 bases aligning to TRBD2. V trimming: 1 base; J trimming: 4 bases; junction bases outside the gene matches: 3. The CDR3 totals 15 residues. From germline, CDR1 is GTSNPN and CDR2 SVGIG (reference sequence). CDR3 bases: TGTGCCTGGAGTGAAGGACTAGCGGGGTCAGATACGCAGTATTTT. Protein product: CAWSEGLAGSDTQYF.

The J gene is TRBJ2-3, the V gene TRBV7-9; 7 nucleotides align to TRBD1. Losses at the gene ends were 4 bases for V and 2 bases for J; bases not matched to a gene: 3. CDR1 and CDR2 (germline): SEHNR, FQNEAQ (reference sequence). The CDR3 loop spans 14 amino acids. CDR3 in DNA: TGTGCCAGCAGCTCGGGACAGCTCACAGATACGCAGTATTTT. This translates into CASSSGQLTDTQYF.

The chain recombines TRBV12-5 with TRBJ1-5; 8 bases map to TRBD1. Trimming cost V 0 bases and J 0 bases; bases outside gene matches: 4. This CDR3 region has 17 residues. CDR1 LGHNT and CDR2 FRNRAP come from the germline V gene. The CDR3 spells CASGLVLTGGSNQPQHF. Written as DNA, the CDR3 is TGTGCTAGTGGTTTGGTACTCACAGGGGGTAGCAATCAGCCCCAGCATTTT.

The rearrangement uses TRBV5-8 and TRBJ2-1, with 8 bases that match TRBD2. V lost 4 bases and J lost 5; bases outside the gene matches: 8. The CDR3 has 15 amino acids. Per the germline V gene, CDR1 is SGHTS and CDR2 is YDEGEE. CDR3 nucleotide sequence: TGTGCCAGCAGCCTCACGGGGGGGGTTCACAATGAGCAGTTCTTC. It is translated as CASSLTGGVHNEQFF.

This clone was seen once. The V call is TRBV28, the J call TRBJ1-1; maybe TRBD1 (6 bases). The V gene lost 2 bases and the J gene lost 6 bases, with 13 bases spanning the gap. CDR3 length: 14 amino acids. Germline V gene data show CDR1 as MDHEN and CDR2 as SYDVKM. CDR3 bases: TGTGCCAGCAGTTTAATTACAGGGAGCGCTGAAGCTTTCTTT. Protein sequence: CASSLITGSAEAFF.

This clone was detected only a few times. This CDR3 reads CAWATGAREQYF. The CDR3 DNA sequence: TGTGCCTGGGCAACAGGGGCCCGGGAGCAGTACTTC. The chain is built from TRBV30 and TRBJ2-7; 7 bases are a match to TRBD1. The CDR3 contains 12 residues. Trimming took 5 bases from V and 7 from J; bases not matched to a gene: 8. Germline V CDR1 and CDR2: GTSNPN, SVGIG (reference sequence).

The chain employs TRBV28 and TRBJ2-7, with 7 positions matching TRBD1. CDR1 and CDR2 from the germline V gene are MDHEN and SYDVKM. V was pared by 7 bases and J by 3 bases, with 6 bases of the junction left unmatched. This CDR3 contains 13 residues. The CDR3 spells CASTVGGDYEQYF. The CDR3 nucleotides are TGTGCCAGCACGGTAGGGGGCGACTACGAGCAGTACTTC.

The genes are TRBV7-8 and TRBJ2-4; 7 nucleotides match TRBD1. The CDR3 loop spans 14 amino acids. V was clipped by 5 bases and J by 0 bases; unmatched bases: 1. Germline V CDR1 and CDR2: SGHVS, FQNEAQ. For the CDR3, the DNA is TGTGCCAGCAGCCGGGACAGAGCCAAAAACATTCAGTACTTC. This gives the protein CASSRDRAKNIQYF. Based on the CDR3 plus reference TRBV7-8 and TRBJ2-4, the full variable domain is GAGVSQSPRYKVAKRGQDVALRCDPISGHVSLFWYQQALGQGPEFLTYFQNEAQLDKSGLPSDRFFAERPEGSVSTLKIQRTQQEDSAVYLCASSRDRAKNIQYFGAGTRLSVL.

The J gene is TRBJ2-5, the V gene TRBV15; D gene unclear. The CDR3 consists of 12 residues. Germline V gives CDR1 LNHNV, CDR2 YYDKDF (reference sequence). The germline V and J ends were trimmed by 3 bases and 5 bases, with 7 bases remaining between them. The CDR3 DNA reads TGTGCCACCAGCAGGAGCAAGGAGACCCAGTACTTC. Translating gives CATSRSKETQYF.

This sequence joins TRBV7-9 and TRBJ1-6, with D hard to call. The CDR3 covers 14 residues. Trimming pared 1 base from V and 4 bases from J, leaving 5 bases between. Germline lookup yields CDR1 SEHNR and CDR2 FQNEAQ (reference sequence). Here the CDR3 reads CASSLEQYNSPLHF. DNA of the CDR3: TGTGCCAGCAGCTTAGAACAGTATAATTCACCCCTCCACTTT.

The J gene is TRBJ2-1, the V gene TRBV30; D is unresolved. This CDR3 has 13 amino acids. Between the trimmed V and J ends, which lost 8 bases and 8 bases, there was a span of 19 bases. CDR1 and CDR2 from the germline V gene are GTSNPN and SVGIG (reference sequence). Written as DNA, the CDR3 is TGTGCCCGTCAGAGCGACCCATATGATGAGCAGTTCTTC. It is translated as CARQSDPYDEQFF.

This clone was picked up one time. The V gene is TRBV7-3, the J gene TRBJ2-7, with D maybe TRBD1 (6 bases). This CDR3 has 13 residues. V was trimmed by 3 bases and J by 5 bases, leaving 11 bases between them. Germline-derived CDR1 and CDR2 are SGHTA and FQGTGA. The chain's CDR3 is CASSLGAGDEQYF. CDR3 DNA: TGTGCCAGCAGCTTGGGCGCAGGGGACGAGCAGTACTTC.

CDR3 residues: CASGLVPGRGRLNTEAFF. DNA of the CDR3: TGTGCTAGTGGTTTGGTACCGGGCAGGGGGCGTTTGAACACTGAAGCTTTCTTT. V gene TRBV12-5 combines with J gene TRBJ1-1; 8 bases line up with TRBD1. The CDR3 sequence is 18 residues long. Trimming cost V 0 bases and J 0 bases; bases outside gene matches: 9. Germline V gene data show CDR1 as LGHNT and CDR2 as FRNRAP.

In its sample, this clone was seen once. This chain uses TRBV19 with TRBJ2-7; D gene uncertain. CDR1 and CDR2 from the germline V gene are LNHDA and SQIVND (reference sequence). This CDR3 has 13 amino acids. With 5 bases removed from V and 6 bases from J, the gap between germline ends came to 14 bases. The CDR3 loop reads CASSAVENSEQYF. The CDR3 DNA sequence: TGTGCCAGTAGTGCTGTGGAGAATTCCGAGCAGTACTTC.

This clone has only one observation. The gene calls are TRBV7-6 and TRBJ2-3; 8 bases are shared with TRBD2. The germline V gene has CDR1 SGHVS and CDR2 FNYEAQ. The junction had 4 bases not matched to a gene; V was cut back by 1 base and J by 7 bases. The CDR3 is 14 amino acids. CDR3 nucleotide sequence: TGTGCCAGCAGCTTAGACGGCGGGGGGAATACGCAGTATTTT. Amino acid sequence: CASSLDGGGNTQYF.

The chain employs TRBV11-2 and TRBJ1-4, with 9 bases lining up with TRBD1. With V trimmed by 6 bases and J by 6 bases, 8 bases remained unmatched. Germline V CDR1 and CDR2: SGHAT, FQNNGV. The CDR3 is 15 residues long. The chain's CDR3 is CASSSPTGGDEKLFF. The CDR3 region has the DNA TGTGCCAGCAGTTCCCCGACAGGGGGTGATGAAAAACTGTTTTTT.

The gene calls are TRBV7-2 and TRBJ1-5; TRBD1 matches at 10 bases. CDR1 and CDR2 (germline): SGHTA, FQGNSA. V dropped 3 bases and J dropped 3; count of bases not matched to a gene: 2. CDR3 length: 15 residues. CDR3 protein: CASSFGQGVNQPQHF. CDR3 nucleotide sequence: TGTGCCAGCAGCTTCGGACAGGGGGTCAATCAGCCCCAGCATTTT.

This clone was recorded once. The chain links TRBV3-1 (or the pseudogene TRBV3-2) to TRBJ1-6; 8 bases align to TRBD1. The V gene's germline CDR1 is LGHDT and CDR2 YNNKEL (reference sequence). The CDR3 runs 17 residues. With 0 bases clipped from V and 8 bases from J, the junction kept 9 bases outside the gene matches. The CDR3 DNA reads TGTGCCAGCAGCCAAGATCCAGGGGGCCGAATTGATTCACCCCTCCACTTT. This encodes CASSQDPGGRIDSPLHF.

This sequence joins TRBV30 and TRBJ1-1; D is unresolved. Trimming pared 4 bases from V and 1 base from J, leaving 10 bases between. CDR1 is GTSNPN and CDR2 is SVGIG in the germline V gene (reference sequence). The CDR3 runs 13 residues. The DNA for the CDR3 is TGTGCCTGGATTTACGCGGGGAACACTGAAGCTTTCTTT. This sequence encodes CAWIYAGNTEAFF.